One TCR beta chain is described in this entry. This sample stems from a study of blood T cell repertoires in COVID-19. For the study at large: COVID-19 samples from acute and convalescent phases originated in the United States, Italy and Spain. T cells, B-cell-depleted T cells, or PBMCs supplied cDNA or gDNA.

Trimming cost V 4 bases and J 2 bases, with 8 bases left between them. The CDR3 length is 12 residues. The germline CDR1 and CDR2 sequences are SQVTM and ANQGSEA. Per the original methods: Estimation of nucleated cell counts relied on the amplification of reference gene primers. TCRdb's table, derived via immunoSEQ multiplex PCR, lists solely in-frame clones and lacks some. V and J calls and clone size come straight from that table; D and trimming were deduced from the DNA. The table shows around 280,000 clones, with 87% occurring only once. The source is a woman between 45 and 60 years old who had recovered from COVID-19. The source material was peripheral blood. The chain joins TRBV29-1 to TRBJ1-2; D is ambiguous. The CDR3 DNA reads TGCAGCGTTGTCTTGGCCAACTATGGCTACACCTTC. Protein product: CSVVLANYGYTF. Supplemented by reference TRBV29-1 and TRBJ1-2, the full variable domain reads SAVISQKPSRDICQRGTSLTIQCQVDSQVTMMFWYRQQPGQSLTLIATANQGSEATYESGFVIDKFPISRPNLTFSTLTVSNMSPEDSSIYLCSVVLANYGYTFGSGTRLTVV.